This TCR beta chain was sequenced during a study of blood T cells in healthy people across ages. Study conclusions and caveats: Per million T cells, TCR beta diversity dropped about linearly as age rose.

Total RNA, at least 6 micrograms per sample, came from PBMCs. The CDR3 has 11 amino acids. Trimming pared 5 bases from V and 8 bases from J, leaving 9 bases between. The use of a sample-barcoded 5' primer and a J-beta primer mix characterized a second PCR of about 7 to 12 cycles. TCRdb reprocessed the 5' RACE reads with MiXCR, giving one entry per CDR3 protein. The sample contains about 1.1 million distinct CDR3 sequences, around two fifths of which appear only once. This clonotype was counted only a few times. What it binds is not known. The clonotype comes from a man younger than 35 in good health. This sequence joins TRBV12-3 or TRBV12-4 and TRBJ1-1; tentatively, D is TRBD1 (6 bases). What was sequenced was blood. CDR3 loop: CASSTGWEAFF. The CDR3 DNA reads as TGTGCCAGCAGTACAGGGTGGGAAGCTTTCTTT.